This TCR beta chain was found in a study of monozygotic twins with cystic fibrosis. Findings of the study overall: Unrelated CF individuals shared fewer identical clonotypes than monozygotic CF twins. Low clonality (median about 0.0095) suggested a mostly naive repertoire. Age, concordance and disease severity did not associate with shared CDR3 numbers. J usage was most co-twin-similar in 8 of 16 pairs, V in 13.

V was clipped by 2 bases and J by 6 bases, with 15 bases between them. CDR1 is SGHTA, CDR2 FQGTGA, per germline. The CDR3 extends over 15 amino acids. Points on this clone: What it binds is not known.

Libraries were prepared by immunoSEQ multiplex PCR; TCRdb keeps only in-frame clonotypes and omits some of them. The repertoire holds about 36,000 clones, over 75% seen once, with roughly 1.7% in the top ten. The TCR sequence derives from a girl aged 2 to 10 with cystic fibrosis. Sequences were obtained from blood. The chain combines TRBV7-3 with TRBJ2-3, with a possible D match to TRBD1 (5 bases). The CDR3 region is CASSLAQGDRDTQYF. Here the CDR3 DNA reads TGTGCCAGCAGCTTAGCTCAGGGCGACCGGGATACGCAGTATTTT. Full variable domain (remainder filled in from reference TRBV7-3 and TRBJ2-3): GAGVSQTPSNKVTEKGKYVELRCDPISGHTALYWYRQSLGQGPEFLIYFQGTGAADDSGLPNDRFFAVRPEGSVSTLKIQRTERGDSAVYLCASSLAQGDRDTQYFGPGTRLTVL.